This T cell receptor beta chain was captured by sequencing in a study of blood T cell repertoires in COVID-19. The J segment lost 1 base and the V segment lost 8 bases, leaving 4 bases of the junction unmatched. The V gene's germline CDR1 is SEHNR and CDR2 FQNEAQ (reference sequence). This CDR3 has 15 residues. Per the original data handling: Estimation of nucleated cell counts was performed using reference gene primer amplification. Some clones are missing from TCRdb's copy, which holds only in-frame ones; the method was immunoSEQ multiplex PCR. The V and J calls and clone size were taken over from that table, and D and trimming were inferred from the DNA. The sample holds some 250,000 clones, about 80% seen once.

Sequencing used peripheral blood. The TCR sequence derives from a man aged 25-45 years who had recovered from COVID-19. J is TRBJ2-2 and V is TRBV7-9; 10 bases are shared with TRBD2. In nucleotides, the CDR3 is TGTGCCAGCGGTGGACTAGCGGAGAACACCGGGGAGCTGTTTTTT. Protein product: CASGGLAENTGELFF. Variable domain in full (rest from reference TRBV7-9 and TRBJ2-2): DTGVSQNPRHKITKRGQNVTFRCDPISEHNRLYWYRQTLGQGPEFLTYFQNEAQLEKSRLLSDRFSAERPKGSFSTLEIQRTEQGDSAMYLCASGGLAENTGELFFGEGSRLTVL.